Listed below are T cell receptor beta chains from one sample, sequenced in a study of OX40 agonist ivuxolimab in advanced cancers. Sequenced by immunoSEQ multiplex PCR; TCRdb stores in-frame clones only, minus some. The sample includes under 90,000 clones, 88% seen only once; the top ten take roughly 0.98%. Source: CD4+ or CD8+ T cells sorted from blood, taken in a trial of the OX40 agonist ivuxolimab. The receptor source for this set is an adult with an advanced solid tumor such as melanoma, head and neck, liver or kidney cancer. The CDR3 runs from the conserved cysteine through the conserved F or W. A D gene is named only where the DNA matches it firmly. For some rows the clone size is stated as once, few or many, or as a class when expanded; others skip it.

>TRBJ2-1|-|TRBV5-8|-
CASSLQGSRYNEQFF
TGTGCCAGCAGCTTGCAGGGGTCACGCTACAATGAGCAGTTCTTC
>TRBJ1-4|-|TRBV7-9|-
CASSLTNEKLFF
TGTGCCAGCAGCTTAACCAATGAAAAACTGTTTTTT
>TRBJ2-7|-|TRBV6-6|-
CASKTGLGGADYEQYF
TGTGCCAGCAAAACGGGACTGGGGGGCGCAGACTACGAGCAGTACTTC
>TRBJ1-5|once|TRBV7-2|TRBD1
CASSAGTGPNQPQHF
TGTGCCAGCAGCGCCGGGACAGGTCCCAATCAGCCCCAGCATTTT
>TRBJ2-7|-|TRBV7-8|TRBD2
CASSLAGGAYEQYF
TGTGCCAGCAGCTTAGCGGGAGGGGCCTACGAGCAGTACTTC
>TRBJ2-3|-|TRBV2|TRBD2
CASTETASGRHTQYF
TGTGCCAGCACCGAGACCGCTAGCGGGAGACATACGCAGTATTTT
>TRBJ2-6|-|TRBV6-6|-
CASRGISGANVLTF
TGTGCCAGCAGGGGGATCTCTGGGGCCAACGTCCTGACTTTC
>TRBJ1-1|-|TRBV10-3|TRBD1
CAIHPGQGRGYTEAFF
TGTGCCATCCACCCGGGACAGGGAAGAGGGTACACTGAAGCTTTCTTT
>TRBJ1-1|-|TRBV7-2|TRBD1
CASSSQGQGVTEAFF
TGTGCCAGCAGCTCCCAAGGACAGGGGGTCACTGAAGCTTTCTTT
>TRBJ1-1|-|TRBV27|TRBD1
CASSLGTGYREAFF
TGTGCCAGCAGTTTAGGGACAGGATACCGTGAAGCCTTCTTT
>TRBJ2-1|-|TRBV7-7|TRBD2
CASSSTSGTWNEQFF
TGTGCTAGCAGCTCGACTAGCGGGACTTGGAATGAGCAGTTCTTC
>TRBJ2-1|few|TRBV27|TRBD2
CASSLRREANEQFF
TGTGCCAGCAGTTTAAGGCGGGAGGCCAATGAGCAGTTCTTC
>TRBJ2-5|-|TRBV6-5|-
CASSNSELGGEYF
TGTGCCAGCAGTAACTCGGAACTCGGCGGGGAGTACTTC
>TRBJ2-1|-|TRBV6-5|-
CASKRGRDNEQFF
TGTGCCAGCAAAAGGGGCAGGGACAATGAGCAGTTCTTC
>TRBJ2-1|-|TRBV5-6|-
CASSFYSGSSYNEQFF
TGTGCCAGCAGCTTTTATAGCGGAAGCTCCTACAATGAGCAGTTCTTC
>TRBJ2-2|-|TRBV9|-
CASSVVAVTITGELFF
TGTGCCAGCAGCGTAGTAGCCGTGACGATCACCGGGGAGCTGTTTTTT
>TRBJ2-7|-|TRBV9|-
CASSATRLLGEQYF
TGTGCCAGCAGCGCCACTAGATTATTGGGAGAGCAGTACTTC
>TRBJ1-1|-|TRBV27|-
CASSLFRGSMNTEAFF
TGTGCCAGCAGTTTATTTCGGGGGAGCATGAACACTGAAGCTTTCTTT
>TRBJ1-2|-|TRBV6-1|-
CASRFGTEYYGYTF
TGTGCCAGCAGATTCGGGACGGAATACTATGGCTACACCTTC
>TRBJ2-5|-|TRBV19|-
CASSVGGAGQETQYF
TGTGCCAGTAGTGTGGGGGGCGCGGGGCAAGAGACCCAGTACTTC
>TRBJ2-3|-|TRBV7-3|-
CASSLQGSTDTQYF
TGTGCCAGCAGCTTACAGGGTTCCACAGATACGCAGTATTTT
>TRBJ2-7|-|TRBV4-2|-
CASSTDFGYEQYF
TGTGCCAGCAGCACGGACTTTGGCTACGAGCAGTACTTC
>TRBJ2-3|-|TRBV29-1|-
CSTKDEDTQYF
TGCAGCACGAAGGACGAGGATACGCAGTATTTT
>TRBJ1-1|-|TRBV5-1|-
CASGEGGANTEAFF
TGCGCCAGCGGGGAAGGGGGGGCGAACACTGAAGCTTTCTTT
>TRBJ2-3|once|TRBV7-3|-
CASSHSGRSTDTQYF
TGTGCCAGCAGCCATAGCGGCAGGAGCACAGATACGCAGTATTTT
>TRBJ2-7|-|TRBV15|TRBD1
CATSRDLGDRGYEQYF
TGTGCCACCAGCAGAGATTTGGGGGACAGGGGCTACGAGCAGTACTTC
>TRBJ2-1|once|TRBV2|-
CASFKEGSPSYNEQFF
TGTGCCAGCTTTAAGGAGGGATCACCCTCCTACAATGAGCAGTTCTTC
>TRBJ2-7|-|TRBV4-2|TRBD1
CASSQPGGRYEQYF
TGTGCCAGCAGCCAGCCAGGGGGTAGGTACGAGCAGTACTTC
>TRBJ2-2|-|TRBV19|-
CASSIRPGELFF
TGTGCCAGTAGTATACGCCCCGGGGAGCTGTTTTTT
>TRBJ1-5|-|TRBV11-2|TRBD1
CALKGQGSNQPQHF
TGTGCCCTCAAAGGACAGGGGAGCAATCAGCCCCAGCATTTT
>TRBJ1-5|-|TRBV19|TRBD1
CASSIGPFRQGDNQPQHF
TGTGCCAGTAGTATAGGCCCCTTCCGACAGGGGGACAATCAGCCCCAGCATTTT
>TRBJ2-3|-|TRBV6-5|-
CASRLPGTDTQYF
TGTGCCAGCAGACTACCAGGCACAGATACGCAGTATTTT
>TRBJ2-7|-|TRBV18|TRBD1
CASSPGQGQTYEQYF
TGTGCCAGCTCACCCGGACAGGGTCAGACCTACGAGCAGTACTTC
>TRBJ2-1|-|TRBV9|-
CASSVELNEQFF
TGTGCCAGCAGCGTAGAACTAAACGAGCAGTTCTTC
>TRBJ2-7|-|TRBV28|-
CASSFGGSPPEQYF
TGTGCCAGCAGTTTTGGGGGGTCCCCCCCCGAGCAGTACTTC
>TRBJ1-5|once|TRBV28|-
CASSLGYGNQPQHF
TGTGCCAGCAGTTTAGGATACGGGAATCAGCCCCAGCATTTT
>TRBJ2-3|-|TRBV7-2|-
CASTRGREFTQYF
TGTGCCAGCACCCGAGGCAGGGAATTTACGCAGTATTTT
>TRBJ1-1|-|TRBV9|TRBD1
CASSPSDRGTEAFF
TGTGCCAGCAGCCCTTCGGACAGGGGCACTGAAGCTTTCTTT
>TRBJ2-6|-|TRBV28|TRBD2
CASSSRESPSGANVLTF
TGTGCCAGCAGTTCGCGGGAGTCCCCCTCTGGGGCCAACGTCCTGACTTTC
>TRBJ2-7|-|TRBV30|-
CAWSAQLVEQYF
TGTGCCTGGAGTGCGCAACTCGTCGAGCAGTACTTC
>TRBJ2-5|-|TRBV7-2|-
CASRAGLSTGETQYF
TGTGCCAGCAGGGCCGGTCTCTCGACGGGGGAGACCCAGTACTTC
>TRBJ1-5|few|TRBV19|-
CASGRIQPQHF
TGTGCCAGTGGCAGGATTCAGCCCCAGCATTTT
>TRBJ2-7|once|TRBV20-1|TRBD2
CSATRTSQQYF
TGCAGTGCTACAAGGACTAGTCAGCAGTACTTC
>TRBJ2-7|-|TRBV28|-
CASTRPPSYPYEQYF
TGTGCCAGCACCCGGCCCCCAAGCTATCCCTACGAGCAGTACTTC
>TRBJ1-5|few|TRBV5-8|-
CASSFRGQESQHF
TGTGCCAGCAGCTTTCGAGGGCAGGAGTCCCAGCATTTT
>TRBJ2-7|-|TRBV9|-
CASSPGWATSYEQYF
TGTGCCAGCAGCCCAGGTTGGGCAACGTCATACGAGCAGTACTTC
>TRBJ1-2|-|TRBV10-3|-
CAISEPTRRGSNYGYTF
TGTGCCATCAGTGAGCCGACCCGGAGGGGATCTAACTATGGCTACACCTTC
>TRBJ2-2|-|TRBV9|-
CASRDGHTGELFF
TGTGCCAGCAGGGACGGTCACACCGGGGAGCTGTTTTTT
>TRBJ1-4|-|TRBV25-1|-
CAGLKSLGRKTVF
TGTGCCGGACTAAAATCGTTGGGGAGAAAAACTGTTTTT
>TRBJ2-5|-|TRBV29-1|TRBD1
CSVDPGQGSGETQYF
TGCAGCGTTGACCCGGGACAGGGGAGTGGAGAGACCCAGTACTTC